A single T cell receptor (beta chain) is shown here with its context. This record comes from a study of technical replicates of blood from a few donors. Sequenced by immunoSEQ multiplex PCR; TCRdb stores in-frame clones only, minus some. The repertoire includes approximately 79,000 clones, about 95% of them detected once, and roughly 0.26% sits in the top ten. This CDR3 spans 15 amino acids. Between the trimmed V and J ends, which lost 1 base and 5 bases, there was a span of 14 bases. Per the germline V gene, CDR1 is SGHAT and CDR2 is FQNNGV. Sequencing was carried out using T cells isolated from PBMCs. The TCR originated in a human donor in good health. The chain is built from TRBV11-2 and TRBJ1-1; TRBD1 is a possible D gene (5 bases). The CDR3 here is CASSLGGGAWTEAFF. In DNA form, the CDR3 reads TGTGCCAGCAGCTTAGGAGGCGGGGCTTGGACTGAAGCTTTCTTT.